This TCR beta chain was sequenced during a study of blood T cell repertoires in COVID-19. Looking at the study overall: The United States, Italy and Spain supplied acute and convalescent COVID-19 samples.

The data were produced by immunoSEQ multiplex PCR, yet TCRdb's version contains in-frame clones alone and is incomplete. The sample holds some 180,000 clones, around nine tenths seen once. V lost 4 bases to trimming and J lost 8 bases; unmatched junction nucleotides: 8. CDR3 size: 13 residues. CDR1 and CDR2 (germline): SGDLS, YYNGEE. The TCR was taken from a man aged 35-49 years with active or convalescent COVID-19. J is TRBJ2-7 and V is TRBV9; TRBD2 aligns across 8 bases. Sequencing was carried out using peripheral blood. CDR3 protein: CASSSPGLVQQYF. The CDR3 region has the DNA TGTGCCAGCAGCTCACCGGGACTAGTTCAGCAGTACTTC.